This TCR beta chain was observed in a study of brain T cells in children with intractable seizures. Repertoires were generated with immunoSEQ multiplex PCR, while TCRdb's copy carries only in-frame clones and drops some. Of under 400,000 clones in the sample, about 93% were seen once. Time point: blood from clinic visit 5 months post-surgery; TSC patient then seizure free. Sequencing was limited to surgery cases with top T cell transcript signatures in brain tissue. At least one anti-epileptic drug was given before surgery. The germline CDR1 and CDR2 sequences are SGHDT and YYEEEE. The CDR3 is made up of 17 amino acids. V dropped 2 bases and J dropped 5 bases, with 20 bases sitting between them.

The sequenced sample was peripheral blood, obtained 5 to 6 months after surgery. The genes are TRBV5-6 and TRBJ1-5, with D tentatively TRBD1 (5 bases). The sequence derives from a boy younger than two with tuberous sclerosis and intractable seizures. The CDR3 DNA is TGTGCCAGCAGCTTCGGTTCTTGGGGGGAAGAATATCAGCCCCAGCATTTT. This codes for CASSFGSWGEEYQPQHF. The variable domain in full, with the rest retrieved from reference TRBV5-6 and TRBJ1-5, is DAGVTQSPTHLIKTRGQQVTLRCSPKSGHDTVSWYQQALGQGPQFIFQYYEEEERQRGNFPDRFSGHQFPNYSSELNVNALLLGDSALYLCASSFGSWGEEYQPQHFGDGTRLSIL.